This T cell receptor (beta chain) derives from a study of radiation and T cells in renal cell carcinoma. Study-wide points: Top tumor clonotypes rose in blood 2 weeks post-radiation, then contracted.

Regarding this clone: Its target is not known.

Time point noted: blood 4 weeks post-SBRT, at nephrectomy. Specified treatment: 15 Gy SBRT to primary tumor, nephrectomy 4 weeks later. Clones were sequenced by immunoSEQ multiplex PCR, and TCRdb holds only the in-frame ones, with some missing. Here the sample spans approximately 86,000 clones, just under 85% being singletons. Deletions cut 1 base from V and 4 bases from J, with 8 bases between. This CDR3 spans 13 amino acids. Germline V gene data show CDR1 as SGHKS and CDR2 as YYEKEE (reference sequence). The sequences come from blood, collected from a patient whose treatment included radiotherapy and nephrectomy. The TCR comes from a man between 45 and 60 years old with renal cell carcinoma. The chain combines TRBV5-5 with TRBJ1-1, with D uncertain. CDR3 sequence reads: CASSLSASTEAFF. The CDR3 bases are TGTGCCAGCAGCTTGTCAGCATCCACTGAAGCTTTCTTT.